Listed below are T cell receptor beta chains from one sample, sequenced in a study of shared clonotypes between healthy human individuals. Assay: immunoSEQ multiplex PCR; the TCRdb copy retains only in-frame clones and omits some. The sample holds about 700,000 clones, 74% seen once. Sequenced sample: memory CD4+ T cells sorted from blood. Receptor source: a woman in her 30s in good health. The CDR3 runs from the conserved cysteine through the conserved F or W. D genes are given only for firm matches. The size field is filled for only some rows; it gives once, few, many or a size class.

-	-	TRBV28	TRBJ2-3	TGTGCCAGCACCTTGCGGGCGAGCACAGATACGCAGTATTTT	CASTLRASTDTQYF
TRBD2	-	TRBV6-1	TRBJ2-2	TGTGCCAGCAGGGGACTAGCGGGAGACCCCGGGGAGCTGTTTTTT	CASRGLAGDPGELFF
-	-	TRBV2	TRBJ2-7	TGTGCCAGCAGAAAAGGGTCCCTAGCATTGAGCTACGAGCAGTACTTC	CASRKGSLALSYEQYF
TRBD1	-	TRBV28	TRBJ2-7	TGTGCCAGCAGCCCAAGACCCGGGACAGGGGGCTACGAGCAGTACTTC	CASSPRPGTGGYEQYF
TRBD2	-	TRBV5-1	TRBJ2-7	TGCGCCAGCAGTTCGGCGGCGGGAGCGCTCTACGAGCAGTACTTC	CASSSAAGALYEQYF
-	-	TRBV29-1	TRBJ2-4	TGCAGCGTTGTACTGGCAGGGGCCAAAAACATTCAGTACTTC	CSVVLAGAKNIQYF
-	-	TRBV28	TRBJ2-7	TGTGCCAGCAGCCAACAAACGACTAGTTACTACGAGCAGTACTTC	CASSQQTTSYYEQYF
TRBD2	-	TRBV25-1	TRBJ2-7	TGTGCCAGCAGTGAAGCTCTGGCTAGCGGGAGGGTCACCTACGAGCAGTACTTC	CASSEALASGRVTYEQYF
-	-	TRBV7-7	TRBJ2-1	TGTGCCAGCAGCTTGAGGGCGCGTAGCCAGGGTCGCGTTGACAATGAGCAGTTCTTC	CASSLRARSQGRVDNEQFF
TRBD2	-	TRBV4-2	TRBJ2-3	TGTGCCAGCAGCCCCGAGAGCGGGAGCGGTTTTGCGGATACGCAGTATTTT	CASSPESGSGFADTQYF
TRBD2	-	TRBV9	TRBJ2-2	TGTGCCAGCAGCGTTAGCGGGAAGAACACCGGGGAGCTGTTTTTT	CASSVSGKNTGELFF
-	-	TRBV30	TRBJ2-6	TGTGCCTGGAGCGGTTCTGGGGCCAACGTCCTGACTTTC	CAWSGSGANVLTF
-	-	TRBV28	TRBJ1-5	TGTGCCAGCAGCAACTATCAGCCCCAGCATTTT	CASSNYQPQHF
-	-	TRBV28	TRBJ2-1	TGTGCCAGCAGCGCGGAGACTAGTGCCAATGAGCAGTTCTTC	CASSAETSANEQFF
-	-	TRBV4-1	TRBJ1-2	TGCGCCAGCAGCCAAGAACAAGGGTCCGGCTATGGCTACACCTTC	CASSQEQGSGYGYTF
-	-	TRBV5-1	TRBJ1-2	TGCGCCAGCAGCTTTGGGCAGGGACCTGACTACACCTTC	CASSFGQGPDYTF
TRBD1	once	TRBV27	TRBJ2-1	TGTGCCAGCAGTTTATCAGGGGGCAGCCTTTACAATGAGCAGTTCTTC	CASSLSGGSLYNEQFF
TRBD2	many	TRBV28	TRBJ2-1	TGTGCCAGCAGCTCCGGGACTAGCGGGAGGGTCTACAATGAGCAGTTCTTC	CASSSGTSGRVYNEQFF
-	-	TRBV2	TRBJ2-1	TGTGCCAGCAGTGAGGGCTGGACCCATGAGCAGTTCTTC	CASSEGWTHEQFF
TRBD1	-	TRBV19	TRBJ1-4	TGTGCCAGTAGTAGACAGGGTTCGGCTAATGAAAAACTGTTTTTT	CASSRQGSANEKLFF
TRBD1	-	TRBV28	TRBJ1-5	TGTGCCAGCAGCCGTTGGGGAGACAGGGGAGGCTTCAATCAGCCCCAGCATTTT	CASSRWGDRGGFNQPQHF
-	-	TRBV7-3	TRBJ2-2	TGTGCCAGCAGCTTAGCGTCCGATCGCAGCACCGGGGAGCTGTTTTTT	CASSLASDRSTGELFF
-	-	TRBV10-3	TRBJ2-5	TGTGCCATCAGTGAGCCGAAGGGGTTGGTTAACCAAGAGACCCAGTACTTC	CAISEPKGLVNQETQYF
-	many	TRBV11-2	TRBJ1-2	TGTGCCAGCAGCCCAGGAGGAGGAGGGGGCTACACCTTC	CASSPGGGGGYTF
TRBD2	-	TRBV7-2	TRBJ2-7	TGTGCCAGCAGCTTAGTCGTTGCGGCGGGAGGGCACGAGCAGTACTTC	CASSLVVAAGGHEQYF
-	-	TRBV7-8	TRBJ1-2	TGTGCCAGCAGCCCGAGGGAGGATAACTATGGCTACACCTTC	CASSPREDNYGYTF
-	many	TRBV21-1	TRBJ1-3	TGTGCCAGCAGTATTCGGACAGGAACCTCTGGAAACACCATATATTTT	CASSIRTGTSGNTIYF
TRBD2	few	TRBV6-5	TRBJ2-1	TGTGCCAGCAGTCTTAGCGGGAGGGCACGGGAGCAGTTCTTC	CASSLSGRAREQFF
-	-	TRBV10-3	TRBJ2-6	TGTGCCATGCGTGGTGGCCAGGGGCTGTTCGGGGCCAACGTCCTGACTTTC	CAMRGGQGLFGANVLTF
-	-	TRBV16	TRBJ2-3	TGTGCCAGCAGCCAAGGAGTTACAGATACGCAGTATTTT	CASSQGVTDTQYF
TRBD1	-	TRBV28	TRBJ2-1	TGTGCCTGTGCGGGACAGGGGCATTACAATGAGCAGTTCTTC	CACAGQGHYNEQFF
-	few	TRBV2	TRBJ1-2	TGTGCCAGCAGTGAACGGGGGAACAACTATGGCTACACCTTC	CASSERGNNYGYTF
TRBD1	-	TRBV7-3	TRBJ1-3	TGTGCCAGCAGCCCGACAGGGTCTGGAAACACCATATATTTT	CASSPTGSGNTIYF
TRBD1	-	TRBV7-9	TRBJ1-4	TGTGCCAGCAGTCACGAGGGGGCGGGGAAACTGTTTTTT	CASSHEGAGKLFF
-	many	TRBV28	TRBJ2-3	TGTGCCAGCAGTTTAGGAGGGAATTCAGATACGCAGTATTTT	CASSLGGNSDTQYF
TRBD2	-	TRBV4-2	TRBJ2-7	TGTGCCAGCAGCCAAGCGATGGCTAGCGGGCTCTCCTACGAGCAGTACTTC	CASSQAMASGLSYEQYF
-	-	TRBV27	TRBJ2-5	TGTGCCAGCAGGTCCCCGCAGGCGGGGCGGGAGACCCAGTACTTC	CASRSPQAGRETQYF
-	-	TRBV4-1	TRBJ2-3	TGCGCCAGCAGCCAGGGACAAGGCGGGAGCACAGATACGCAGTATTTT	CASSQGQGGSTDTQYF
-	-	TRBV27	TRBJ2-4	TGTGCCAGCAGTCCCCATGGGGGCCCCGGGGTAAAGCTAGCCAAAAACATTCAGTACTTC	CASSPHGGPGVKLAKNIQYF
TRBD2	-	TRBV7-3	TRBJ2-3	TGTGCCAGCAGCTTAACACTAGCGAGCACAGATACGCAGTATTTT	CASSLTLASTDTQYF
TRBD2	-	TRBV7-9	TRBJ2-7	TGTGCCAGCAGCTCTAGCGGGAGGGCCTACGAGCAGTACTTC	CASSSSGRAYEQYF
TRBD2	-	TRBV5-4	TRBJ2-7	TGTGCCAGCAGCCCCCTGGGGGGGACGCGAAGGTCCCAAGAATACTACGAGCAGTACTTC	CASSPLGGTRRSQEYYEQYF
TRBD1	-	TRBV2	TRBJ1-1	TGTGCCAGCAGGGGGACAGGGGGGAGAACTGAAGCTTTCTTT	CASRGTGGRTEAFF
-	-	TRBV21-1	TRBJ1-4	TGTGCCAGCTGTCAGGGGAGCCAGGGGGGTGAAAAACTGTTTTTT	CASCQGSQGGEKLFF